These 28 T cell receptor beta chains were all obtained from the same sample, sequenced in a study of monozygotic twins with cystic fibrosis. TCRdb's copy holds only in-frame clones and misses some; the assay was immunoSEQ multiplex PCR. The table has some 21,000 clones, roughly nine tenths seen once; the top ten hold 1.6%. Sequenced material: blood. The receptors were sampled from a girl aged 2 to 9 with cystic fibrosis.

This chain links TRBV15 with TRBJ1-4; 10 bases match TRBD1. With V trimmed by 1 base and J by 8 bases, 7 bases remained unmatched. From germline, CDR1 is LNHNV and CDR2 YYDKDF (reference sequence). This CDR3 region has 16 residues. The CDR3 spells CATSRGPGQGTEKLFF. CDR3 coding DNA: TGTGCCACCAGCAGAGGGCCGGGACAGGGGACCGAAAAACTGTTTTTT.

About this clone: This likely comes from a read error, as the CDR3 has no conserved phenylalanine or tryptophan at its end. This chain joins TRBV9 and TRBJ1-1, with unresolved D. The CDR3 loop spans 14 amino acids. V was trimmed by 0 bases and J by 5 bases, leaving 11 bases between them. Germline CDR1 reads SGDLS; CDR2 reads YYNGEE. The CDR3 loop reads CASSVGRGDTEAFL. CDR3 coding DNA: TGTGCCAGCAGCGTAGGAAGAGGTGATACTGAAGCTTTCCTT.

The chain recombines TRBV5-4 with TRBJ2-1, with D maybe TRBD1 (6 bases). Germline V CDR1 and CDR2: SGHNT, YYREEE (reference sequence). The CDR3 is 16 amino acids. Trimming stripped 3 bases from V and 0 bases from J, with 13 bases between. The CDR3 region has the DNA TGTGCCAGCAGCTCTCTTCAGGGGAGCTCCTACAATGAGCAGTTCTTC. Encoded protein: CASSSLQGSSYNEQFF.

This clone was counted a single time. This chain links TRBV7-9 with TRBJ1-5; D not resolved. The V gene lost 1 base and the J gene lost 6 bases, with 4 bases spanning the gap. The germline CDR1 and CDR2 sequences are SEHNR and FQNEAQ (reference sequence). This CDR3 has 12 amino acids. CDR3 sequence: CASSLDGQPQHF. The CDR3 nucleotides read TGTGCCAGCAGCTTAGATGGTCAGCCCCAGCATTTT.

The chain couples TRBV21-1 to TRBJ2-7. TRBV21-1 is noted as a pseudogene. The CDR3 has 18 amino acids. The CDR3 reads CASSHETKGPFWDYEQYF. As DNA, the CDR3 is TGTGCCAGCAGCCATGAGACGAAGGGCCCATTCTGGGACTACGAGCAGTACTTC.

The CDR3 loop reads CASSFFGGNYGYTF. CDR3 DNA sequence: TGTGCCAGCAGCTTTTTCGGGGGTAACTATGGCTACACCTTC. The V call is TRBV5-4, the J call TRBJ1-2; TRBD1 is a possible D gene (5 bases). V was trimmed by 2 bases and J by 1 base, leaving 9 bases between them. Germline loops: CDR1 SGHNT, CDR2 YYREEE (reference sequence). The CDR3 covers 14 residues.

The chain links TRBV4-1 to TRBJ2-3; weak D call: TRBD2 (6 bases). Per germline, CDR1 MGHRA and CDR2 YSYEKL. Trimming removed 0 bases at V and 0 bases at J, with 25 bases between. This CDR3 has 21 amino acids. The CDR3 is CASSQDPGLPVPVESTDTQYF. The CDR3 region has the DNA TGCGCCAGCAGCCAAGATCCCGGACTACCTGTGCCCGTGGAGAGCACAGATACGCAGTATTTT.

CDR3: CASSFRPHLASEQFF. For the CDR3, the DNA is TGTGCCAGCAGTTTTCGGCCGCACCTTGCCAGTGAGCAGTTCTTC. This chain joins TRBV27 and TRBJ2-1, with unresolved D. This CDR3 is built from 15 residues. Trimming took 3 bases from V and 9 from J, leaving 18 bases between them. Germline assignment: CDR1 MNHEY and CDR2 SMNVEV (reference sequence).

The V call is TRBV20-1, the J call TRBJ1-2; no clear D gene. The length of the CDR3 is 11 residues. Per the germline V gene, CDR1 is DFQATT and CDR2 is SNEGSKA (reference sequence). Trimming pared 6 bases from V and 3 bases from J, leaving 8 bases between. CDR3 sequence: CSARPDYGYTF. CDR3 nucleotide sequence: TGCAGTGCAAGACCGGACTATGGCTACACCTTC.

The chain recombines TRBV28 with TRBJ2-7; the D gene is possibly TRBD2 (5 bases). Trimming left V 10 bases short and J 0 bases short, with 13 bases between. The CDR3 totals 13 residues. The germline gives CDR1 MDHEN, CDR2 SYDVKM. The CDR3 region has the DNA TGTGCCATTATAGACGGGGACTCCTACGAGCAGTACTTC. Its translation: CAIIDGDSYEQYF.

V and J are TRBV27 and TRBJ1-2; D not certain. Trimming left V 5 bases short and J 6 bases short, with 16 bases between. Germline V gene data show CDR1 as MNHEY and CDR2 as SMNVEV (reference sequence). CDR3 length: 14 amino acids. The CDR3 DNA reads TGTGCCAGCAGTCCACTGGGAGGTGAACATGGCTACACCTTC. Translated: CASSPLGGEHGYTF.

The rearrangement links TRBV27 to TRBJ2-7; D possibly uses TRBD1 or TRBD2 (5 bases each). V lost 8 bases to trimming and J lost 0 bases, with 17 bases between them. CDR1 is MNHEY and CDR2 is SMNVEV in the germline V gene (reference sequence). The CDR3 covers 15 residues. Here the CDR3 reads CASDQFGAYSYEQYF. In DNA form, the CDR3 reads TGTGCCAGCGATCAGTTCGGGGCTTACTCCTACGAGCAGTACTTC.

The V and J genes are TRBV29-1 and TRBJ2-1; D is perhaps TRBD1 (6 bases). V dropped 5 bases and J dropped 4 bases, with 18 bases sitting between them. This CDR3 is 15 amino acids long. The germline gives CDR1 SQVTM, CDR2 ANQGSEA. The CDR3, as DNA: TGCAGCGTTCAATCCCGCCGGACAGATTACAATGAGCAGTTCTTC. Translating it yields CSVQSRRTDYNEQFF.

The V call is TRBV5-6, the J call TRBJ2-2; 8 bases are a match to TRBD1. The germline V gene has CDR1 SGHDT and CDR2 YYEEEE. The CDR3 spans 16 residues. With 0 bases clipped from V and 2 bases from J, the junction kept 3 bases outside the gene matches. The CDR3 DNA sequence: TGTGCCAGCAGCTTGGGGACAGGGCTAAACACCGGGGAGCTGTTTTTT. It is translated as CASSLGTGLNTGELFF. Variable domain in full (rest from reference TRBV5-6 and TRBJ2-2): DAGVTQSPTHLIKTRGQQVTLRCSPKSGHDTVSWYQQALGQGPQFIFQYYEEEERQRGNFPDRFSGHQFPNYSSELNVNALLLGDSALYLCASSLGTGLNTGELFFGEGSRLTVL.

This chain connects TRBV18 to TRBJ1-2; D call uncertain. V was pared by 5 bases and J by 5 bases, with 21 bases between. The CDR3 covers 16 residues. Germline lookup yields CDR1 KGHSH and CDR2 LQKENI. CDR3 nucleotides: TGTGCCAGCTCATCGACCTGGTGGGGTCTTCAGTATGGCTACACCTTC. The encoded protein is CASSSTWWGLQYGYTF. The full variable domain, completed using reference TRBV18 and TRBJ1-2, is NAGVMQNPRHLVRRRGQEARLRCSPMKGHSHVYWYRQLPEEGLKFMVYLQKENIIDESGMPKERFSAEFPKEGPSILRIQQVVRGDSAAYFCASSSTWWGLQYGYTFGSGTRLTVV.

The rearrangement links TRBV5-4 to TRBJ2-7; D is tentatively TRBD1 or TRBD2 (5 bases each). The CDR3 runs 14 residues. The germline CDR1 and CDR2 sequences are SGHNT and YYREEE (reference sequence). Trimming pared 0 bases from V and 2 bases from J, leaving 9 bases between. This CDR3 is CASSLGDRAYEQYF. The CDR3 DNA sequence: TGTGCCAGCAGCTTGGGGGACCGAGCCTACGAGCAGTACTTC.

The rearrangement uses TRBV11-2 and TRBJ2-5; D is unresolved. The CDR3 covers 13 residues. Trimming took 2 bases from V and 4 from J, leaving 8 bases between them. The germline CDR1 and CDR2 sequences are SGHAT and FQNNGV. For the CDR3, the DNA is TGTGCCAGCAGCTTAACGTATAGAGAGACCCAGTACTTC. Encoded protein: CASSLTYRETQYF.

The chain carries TRBV28 and TRBJ1-1, with D possibly matching TRBD1 (6 bases). In germline, CDR1 is MDHEN, CDR2 SYDVKM. Trimming took off 7 bases at V and 5 bases at J, with 17 bases between the two ends. The CDR3 contains 14 residues. The CDR3 nucleotides read TGTGCCAGCACCCGAGGGGGAGCATTGACTGAAGCTTTCTTT. Amino acids: CASTRGGALTEAFF.

The CDR3 spells CASSIAPGLKFHEQYF. In DNA, the CDR3 is TGTGCCAGTAGTATCGCACCGGGACTAAAGTTCCACGAGCAGTACTTC. This rearrangement joins TRBV19 to TRBJ2-7; 7 nucleotides line up with TRBD2. V dropped 3 bases and J dropped 5; count of bases not matched to a gene: 13. Germline CDR1 reads LNHDA; CDR2 reads SQIVND (reference sequence). The CDR3 loop spans 16 amino acids.

In its sample, this clone was seen once. The V gene is TRBV7-9, the J gene TRBJ2-7; 9 nucleotides align to TRBD2. This CDR3 has 14 residues. CDR1 is SEHNR and CDR2 is FQNEAQ in the germline V gene (reference sequence). The trim removed 1 base at V and 4 bases at J, leaving 2 bases unmatched. The CDR3 DNA is TGTGCCAGCAGCTTAGGTGCGGGAGGGTACGAGCAGTACTTC. Its protein product is CASSLGAGGYEQYF.

The chain links TRBV7-2 to TRBJ1-4; possibly TRBD1 for D (5 bases). Germline lookup yields CDR1 SGHTA and CDR2 FQGNSA. The V end was cut by 1 base, the J end by 8 bases, with 14 bases between. This CDR3 contains 15 residues. The CDR3 bases are TGTGCCAGCAGCTTAGGACCACCGGGGGGAGAAAAACTGTTTTTT. It translates to CASSLGPPGGEKLFF.

CDR3 residues: CASSRTGGSGANVLTF. The CDR3 DNA is TGCGCCAGCAGCCGGACAGGGGGCTCTGGGGCCAACGTCCTGACTTTC. The rearrangement uses TRBV4-3 and TRBJ2-6, with 10 bases identical to TRBD1. V gave up 4 bases and J gave up 0 bases; unmatched junction bases: 0. The germline V gene has CDR1 LGHNA and CDR2 YSLEER. This CDR3 region has 16 residues.

V is TRBV13 and J is TRBJ2-1; no firm D call. Looked up from germline, CDR1 is PRHDT and CDR2 is FYEKMQ (reference sequence). CDR3 length: 15 amino acids. Trimming took off 1 base at V and 0 bases at J, with 7 bases between the two ends. CDR3 sequence reads: CASSLARSSYNEQFF. The CDR3 DNA reads TGTGCCAGCAGCTTAGCCCGTAGCTCCTACAATGAGCAGTTCTTC.

J is TRBJ1-2 and V is TRBV7-8, with 10 nucleotides matching TRBD1. Trimming at V came to 0 bases and at J to 3 bases, leaving 16 bases not matched to a gene. The CDR3 is made up of 20 amino acids. Germline CDR1 SGHVS, CDR2 FQNEAQ. The CDR3 nucleotides read TGTGCCAGCAGCTTAGCCCCCATACCTCCGGGACAGGGGAACTACTATGGCTACACCTTC. Translation: CASSLAPIPPGQGNYYGYTF. Using reference TRBV7-8 and TRBJ1-2 for the parts outside the CDR3, the full variable domain is GAGVSQSPRYKVAKRGQDVALRCDPISGHVSLFWYQQALGQGPEFLTYFQNEAQLDKSGLPSDRFFAERPEGSVSTLKIQRTQQEDSAVYLCASSLAPIPPGQGNYYGYTFGSGTRLTVV.

This clone was recorded once. The chain recombines TRBV6-1 with TRBJ2-1; tentatively, D is TRBD1 (5 bases). Trimming removed 4 bases at V and 4 bases at J, with 14 bases between. CDR1 and CDR2 from the germline V gene are MNHNS and SASEGT. The CDR3 runs to 15 residues. The chain's CDR3 is CASSVGRGAYNEQFF. CDR3 DNA sequence: TGTGCCAGCAGTGTCGGAAGGGGCGCGTACAATGAGCAGTTCTTC.

The chain carries TRBV4-1 and TRBJ1-4; D unresolved. The CDR3 runs to 17 residues. Trimming stripped 3 bases from V and 7 bases from J, with 21 bases between. Germline lookup yields CDR1 MGHRA and CDR2 YSYEKL. The CDR3 DNA reads as TGCGCCAGCAGCCAGCCAGCGATATTCGGTGTAAGTGAAAAACTGTTTTTT. Translation: CASSQPAIFGVSEKLFF.

The rearrangement uses TRBV28 and TRBJ2-7, with D perhaps given as TRBD1 or TRBD2 (6 bases each). The CDR3 length is 15 residues. V was pared by 3 bases and J by 9 bases, with 21 bases between. Germline V gene sequence: CDR1 MDHEN, CDR2 SYDVKM. The chain's CDR3 is CASSFLRTAQGGQYF. DNA for the CDR3: TGTGCCAGCAGTTTCCTTCGGACAGCCCAGGGAGGGCAGTACTTC.

The chain employs TRBV27 and TRBJ1-6; maybe TRBD1 (6 bases). Germline V gene lookup returns CDR1 MNHEY and CDR2 SMNVEV (reference sequence). Trimming stripped 3 bases from V and 6 bases from J, with 18 bases between. The CDR3 spans 17 residues. The CDR3 DNA sequence: TGTGCCAGCAGTTTGGGGCAAGCGGACAGACTTAATTCACCCCTCCACTTT. This encodes CASSLGQADRLNSPLHF.